This T cell receptor beta chain is from a study of molecular identifiers for immune sequencing clone quantification. Whole-study context: Replicate RNA came from around 18,000 or 91,000 naive CD8 cells and was split five ways, and four parts were sequenced.

Methods described previously, with TCR primers listed, were used for bulk TCR libraries. TCRdb re-called the PCR reads through MiXCR, storing one row per CDR3 protein. This sample carries approximately 90,000 distinct CDR3 sequences, roughly 24% of them seen once, and the ten largest clones take 0.85% to 0.95%. The count of this clonotype is one. Naive CD8 libraries came from around 20,000 to 990,000 sorted cells with 10%, 30% or 50% RNA. Naive CD8 T cells, phenotype CD8+CD4-CCR7+CD45RA+, were sorted. This receptor was taken from a human donor in good health. Some libraries in this study had Jurkat cell RNA spiked in. Sequencing was done on a sample of naive CD8+ T cells from blood, with Jurkat cell RNA spiked in. Specified subset: FACS-sorted CD8+CD4-CCR7+CD45RA+ naive T cells.

The DNA of the CDR3 is TGTGCCAGCAGCCAAGGTCGATATGACCCGCTCAATCAGCCCCAGCATTTT. This encodes CASSQGRYDPLNQPQHF. The V gene is TRBV3-1, the J gene TRBJ1-5; D not resolved. CDR1 and CDR2 (germline): LGHDT, YNNKEL (reference sequence). The ends were cut back, 1 base at V and 3 bases at J, with 16 bases in the middle. This CDR3 is built from 17 residues.